The entry below gives a single T cell receptor beta chain sequence along with its context. This clonotype was seen a handful of times. Its binding antigen is unknown. Base qualities are not provided; no much larger clone lies one nucleotide away. V was cut back by 6 bases and J by 5 bases, leaving a gap of 10 bases between them. Measured from the cysteine to the phenylalanine, the CDR3 is 12 residues long. Only the CDR3 DNA stays, 36 bases, in frame from base 1. CDR1 and CDR2 are drawn from the germline V gene (reference sequence): DFQATT, SNEGSKA. The data are from a study of T-cell memory formation after mild COVID-19 (dated by TCRdb to the early 2020s). Study-level background: TCR sequence clusters from the two donors were found to be largely donor specific. The cohort was made up of two young adult volunteers, one female and one male, who were previously healthy. T-cell clones expanding and contracting after mild COVID-19 in a couple of donors were tracked by longitudinal TCRalpha and TCRbeta repertoire sequencing.

PBMCs were isolated by Ficoll-Paque density gradient centrifugation. Sequenced using an Illumina NovaSeq 6000. Using 5'RACE with constant-segment primers, TCRalpha and TCRbeta cDNA libraries were constructed, with sample barcodes and unique molecular identifiers added in the process. RNA was extracted from every sample with Trizol reagent. Amplification of the libraries took two PCR steps, and the second step added a second sample barcode plus Illumina TruSeq adapters. Sequencing of libraries was performed on an Illumina NovaSeq with 2 x 150 bp paired-end reads. Concerning the study's data processing: Demultiplexing of reads and collapsing into UMI-guided consensus sequences were performed with migec v1.2.7. Using mixcr v2.1.11, UMI consensuses were aligned to TRA and TRB V and J templates and then assembled into clonotypes. Expanded or contracted clonotypes were those called significant by both edgeR and NoisET, with noise models trained on biological replicates. For edgeR calls, the cutoffs were a false discovery rate-adjusted p below 0.01 and a log2 fold-change threshold of 1. As an exploratory analysis of dynamics, PCA with hierarchical clustering was applied to max-normalized trajectories of the 1000 most abundant clonotypes. Each responding clone was given a CD4 or CD8 phenotype based on the CD4+ and CD8+ repertoires, which had been sequenced separately. TCRdb itself trimmed the public reads at Q25 with fastp, ran MiXCR and retained productive beta chains. Each CDR3 protein appears once, grouped with its most common genes and DNA. TCRdb, not the authors, supplied the V and J calls. Here the sample has 160,000 or so distinct CDR3 sequences; 25% to 40% occur a single time. The leading ten clones occupy approximately 12% of the sample.

On the study overall, not on this receptor specifically: Some responding clones were detected in pre-infection memory, which suggested that pre-existing cross-reactive memory T cells had joined the SARS-CoV-2 response. Contracting CD4+ clones were located mainly in the CM and EM memory subsets, whereas CD8+ clones were found to be enriched in EMRA. Only a couple of mild cases were covered by the study, and larger cohorts that include severe cases with pre-infection samples were considered necessary. Clones contracting from day 15 to 85 had balanced CD4/CD8 phenotypes, while a second wave expanding from day 15 to 37 was biased towards CD4+. SARS-CoV-2 specificity of the second-wave clones peaking on day 37 was not confirmed.

The clonotype originates from an adult woman who had mild COVID-19 (a few samples of this study predate the infection). The sample titles of this study are shuffled in the database, so cell type and time point are left out; the donor was told from shared clones. Sequencing was carried out using PBMCs or a T cell subset sorted from them (not recorded which). The sequence is built from TRBV20-1 and TRBJ2-2; D gene: possibly TRBD1, on 6 matching bases. CDR3 reads: CSALDRTGELFF. The sequence in DNA is TGCAGTGCCCTCGACAGGACCGGGGAGCTGTTTTTT.